The sequence of this T cell receptor (beta chain) was determined in a study of CXCR3-negative and CXCR3-positive naive CD8 T cells. Across the study: Total TRB output reached 150 million or so reads, about 1.5 +/- 0.3 million per library.

With regard to this clonotype: Its antigen is unknown.

Broader study findings: Because surface CD5 did not distinguish the naive subsets, TCR strength was inferred from TRB CDR3 properties. The TRB CDR3s that CXCR3-positive naive cells carried were more hydrophobic than those of CXCR3-negative naive cells.

The authors made the TRB cDNA libraries by 5' RACE using UMI labels. TCRdb re-analyzed the 5' RACE reads; it lists each CDR3 protein once, without DNA. Recorded for this sample: fewer than 95,000 distinct CDR3 sequences. CDR3 size: 16 residues. Germline assignment: CDR1 WSHSY and CDR2 SAAADI. This clonotype was sampled from a human donor in good health. Some clones in this sample may be carry-over from other donors' samples. Sequencing was done on a sample of naive CXCR3- CD8+ T cells from blood. Subset denoted: CD45RO-CCR7+CD27+CD95- naive CD8+ T cells lacking CXCR3 (TNR3-). The V call is TRBV10-2, the J call TRBJ2-2; TCRdb gives TRBD1 as the D gene, but with no DNA this cannot be confirmed. The CDR3 protein is CASSDGTGLNTGELFF.